One sample yielded the 16 T cell receptor beta chains listed below, sequenced in a study of cytomegalovirus exposure and HLA in healthy donors. Data came from immunoSEQ multiplex PCR; TCRdb stores just in-frame clones and leaves some out. The sample lists about 130,000 clones, nearly 90% occurring once. Sequencing was done on a sample of PBMCs. The receptors originated from a young woman in good health and CMV-seronegative.

The chain links TRBV9 to TRBJ2-7; maybe TRBD2 (6 bases). The V gene's germline CDR1 is SGDLS and CDR2 YYNGEE. The CDR3 length is 17 residues. V lost 0 bases to trimming and J lost 0 bases, with 16 bases between them. The CDR3 reads CASSVGLGTASSYEQYF. Written as DNA, the CDR3 is TGTGCCAGCAGCGTAGGCTTAGGGACTGCGAGCTCCTACGAGCAGTACTTC.

J is TRBJ2-1 and V is TRBV6-1; 7 bases fit TRBD1. Looked up from germline, CDR1 is MNHNS and CDR2 is SASEGT. V was pared by 6 bases and J by 7 bases, with 3 bases of the junction left unmatched. The CDR3 contains 12 residues. CDR3 amino acids: CASSADRNEQFF. CDR3 nucleotide sequence: TGTGCCAGCAGCGCGGACAGGAATGAGCAGTTCTTC.

The CDR3 reads CASSPGAANTEAFF. The CDR3 bases are TGTGCCAGCAGCCCAGGTGCCGCGAACACTGAAGCTTTCTTT. The V call is TRBV5-6, the J call TRBJ1-1; the D is unclear. CDR3 length: 14 residues. V was pared by 4 bases and J by 1 base, with 11 bases between. CDR1 is SGHDT and CDR2 is YYEEEE in the germline V gene.

The chain has TRBV19 and TRBJ2-3; D not certain. Germline V gene data show CDR1 as LNHDA and CDR2 as SQIVND (reference sequence). Trimming pared 4 bases from V and 0 bases from J, leaving 5 bases between. The CDR3 has 13 amino acids. The chain's CDR3 is CASSSGSTDTQYF. Written as DNA, the CDR3 is TGTGCCAGTAGTAGCGGCAGCACAGATACGCAGTATTTT.

This chain uses TRBV15 with TRBJ1-2; TRBD1 might be the D (5 bases). Per germline, CDR1 LNHNV and CDR2 YYDKDF (reference sequence). V lost 0 bases and J lost 5, with 13 bases in between. This CDR3 region has 15 residues. The CDR3 is CATSRDLSRVYGYTF. The CDR3, as DNA: TGTGCCACCAGCAGAGATCTCTCCAGGGTGTATGGCTACACCTTC. The whole variable domain, remainder taken from reference TRBV15 and TRBJ1-2, is DAMVIQNPRYQVTQFGKPVTLSCSQTLNHNVMYWYQQKSSQAPKLLFHYYDKDFNNEADTPDNFQSRRPNTSFCFLDIRSPGLGDTAMYLCATSRDLSRVYGYTFGSGTRLTVV.

This CDR3 reads CASSLDGTVNQPQHF. As DNA, the CDR3 is TGTGCCAGCAGCTTAGACGGGACAGTCAATCAGCCCCAGCATTTT. The chain is built from TRBV7-8 and TRBJ1-5; 7 nucleotides match TRBD1. This CDR3 contains 15 residues. V shed 1 base, J shed 3 bases, and the junction held 3 bases outside the gene matches. Germline CDR1 is SGHVS and CDR2 is FQNEAQ.

The CDR3 here is CASSRQTGRNEQFF. In DNA form, the CDR3 reads TGTGCCAGTAGTAGGCAGACAGGGAGAAATGAGCAGTTCTTC. The chain recombines TRBV19 with TRBJ2-1, with TRBD1 matching 7 bases. Germline V gene sequence: CDR1 LNHDA, CDR2 SQIVND (reference sequence). This CDR3 is built from 14 residues. V trimming: 4 bases; J trimming: 7 bases; junction bases outside the gene matches: 7.

This clone was counted once. The chain links TRBV6-1 to TRBJ1-4; no reliable D call. Germline-derived CDR1 and CDR2 are MNHNS and SASEGT. V was shortened by 5 bases and J by 0 bases, with 10 bases between the two germline ends. CDR3 length: 15 residues. The CDR3 loop reads CASSPNFATNEKLFF. The DNA for the CDR3 is TGTGCCAGCAGTCCAAATTTTGCAACTAATGAAAAACTGTTTTTT.

This rearrangement joins TRBV5-1 to TRBJ1-1, with a weak D call TRBD1 (6 bases). V was clipped by 2 bases and J by 5 bases, with 13 bases between them. The germline CDR1 and CDR2 sequences are SGHRS and YFSETQ. The CDR3 sequence is 14 residues long. The CDR3 coding sequence is TGCGCCAGCAGCTTAATACAGGGTCCGACTGAAGCTTTCTTT. The encoded protein is CASSLIQGPTEAFF.

This clone was detected only once. The V call is TRBV5-5, the J call TRBJ1-5; 9 bases are shared with TRBD1. The germline V gene encodes CDR1 SGHKS and CDR2 YYEKEE (reference sequence). The V and J ends lost 0 bases and 4 bases, in that order; junction bases with no gene match: 5. The length of the CDR3 is 16 residues. DNA for the CDR3: TGTGCCAGCAGCTTGGCCCCACAGGGGGCAAATCAGCCCCAGCATTTT. It yields the protein CASSLAPQGANQPQHF.

The rearrangement links TRBV7-2 to TRBJ2-2; 7 bases fit TRBD1. Germline-derived CDR1 and CDR2 are SGHTA and FQGNSA. The CDR3 length is 16 residues. V lost 6 bases, J lost 4 bases, and 11 bases stayed unmatched. CDR3 nucleotide sequence: TGTGCCAGCAGAACACAGACAGGGATTGGCACCGGGGAGCTGTTTTTT. Encoded protein: CASRTQTGIGTGELFF.

V gene TRBV12-5 combines with J gene TRBJ1-2; possibly TRBD1 for D (6 bases). This CDR3 is 17 amino acids long. CDR1 and CDR2 (germline): LGHNT, FRNRAP. Trimming took off 2 bases at V and 4 bases at J, with 20 bases between the two ends. In DNA form, the CDR3 reads TGTGCTAGTGGTTTGAGGGCCCTCGGACAGAGCAGCTATGGCTACACCTTC. It encodes CASGLRALGQSSYGYTF.

This chain connects TRBV11-2 to TRBJ1-3; D gene uncertain. Trimming pared 5 bases from V and 1 base from J, leaving 18 bases between. From germline, CDR1 is SGHAT and CDR2 FQNNGV. The CDR3 sequence is 17 residues long. This CDR3 reads CASSRADISLSGNTIYF. The CDR3 coding sequence is TGTGCCAGCAGCCGAGCCGACATTTCGCTTTCTGGAAACACCATATATTTT.

The chain couples TRBV29-1 to TRBJ2-7; 11 bases agree with TRBD2. This CDR3 is built from 16 residues. Germline-derived CDR1 and CDR2 are SQVTM and ANQGSEA. Germline trimming cut 6 bases from V and 6 bases from J; bases unmatched to any gene: 16. The CDR3 is CSVERLAGPNPLEQYF. CDR3 DNA: TGCAGCGTGGAAAGACTAGCGGGGCCCAACCCCCTCGAGCAGTACTTC.

The chain is built from TRBV5-1 and TRBJ2-3; TRBD1 aligns across 7 bases. Germline V CDR1 and CDR2: SGHRS, YFSETQ. This CDR3 region has 14 residues. With 5 bases clipped from V and 0 bases from J, the junction kept 3 bases outside the gene matches. CDR3 in DNA: TGCGCCAGCAGACTGACAGGGAGCACAGATACGCAGTATTTT. It is translated as CASRLTGSTDTQYF.

This chain links TRBV10-3 with TRBJ1-5; TRBD1 matches 9 bases. Looked up from germline, CDR1 is ENHRY and CDR2 is SYGVKD. This CDR3 contains 17 residues. V trimming: 2 bases; J trimming: 0 bases; junction bases outside the gene matches: 5. CDR3 sequence reads: CAISEGWTGDSNQPQHF. The CDR3 DNA sequence: TGTGCCATCAGTGAGGGATGGACAGGGGATAGCAATCAGCCCCAGCATTTT.